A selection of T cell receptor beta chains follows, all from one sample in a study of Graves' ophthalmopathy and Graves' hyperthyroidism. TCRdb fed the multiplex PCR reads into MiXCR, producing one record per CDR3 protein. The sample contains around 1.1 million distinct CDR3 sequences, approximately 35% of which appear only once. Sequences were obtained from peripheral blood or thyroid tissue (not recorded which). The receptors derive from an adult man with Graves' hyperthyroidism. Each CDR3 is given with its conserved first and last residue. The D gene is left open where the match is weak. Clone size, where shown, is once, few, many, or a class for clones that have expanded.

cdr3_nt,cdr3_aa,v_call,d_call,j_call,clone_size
TGTGCCACCAAGCTACTGGACAGGGGCCTCAGTCAGCCCCAGCATTTT,CATKLLDRGLSQPQHF,TRBV15,TRBD1,TRBJ1-5,many
TGTGCCATCAGTGAGTCGAGATCCGGGTCGGCCAACGTCCTGACTTTC,CAISESRSGSANVLTF,TRBV10-3,-,TRBJ2-6,-
TGTGCCAGCATTATAGGGGTTTTGCCTTTCTTT,CASIIGVLPFF,TRBV6-6,-,TRBJ1-1,many
TGCAGTGCTAGAGATTTTTCGACAGGGGAAGCTAATGAAAAACTGTTTTTT,CSARDFSTGEANEKLFF,TRBV20-1,TRBD1,TRBJ1-4,few
TGCAGTGCCCGAACAAGGGTCCGAGTATTGAACACTGAAGCTTTCTTT,CSARTRVRVLNTEAFF,TRBV20-1,-,TRBJ1-1,many
TGTGCCACCAGCAGAACGGACAGGGTGGACTACGAGCAGTACTTC,CATSRTDRVDYEQYF,TRBV15,TRBD1,TRBJ2-7,many
TGTGCCAGCAGTTTCTCGGGGACGGGCGAGACCCAGTACTTC,CASSFSGTGETQYF,TRBV27,-,TRBJ2-5,few
TGTGCCAGCAGCTTAGTGGCAACTAAGGGAGCTTTCTTT,CASSLVATKGAFF,TRBV7-9,-,TRBJ1-1,-
TGTGCCACCAGGACAGGGGCCTGGAACACTGAAGCTTTCTTT,CATRTGAWNTEAFF,TRBV24-1,TRBD1,TRBJ1-1,-
TGTGCCATCAGTGAAACTAGCATTGATACGCAGTATTTT,CAISETSIDTQYF,TRBV10-3,-,TRBJ2-3,-
TGTGCCAGCAGCCAAGACCCTCGCACAGGGTTTACCTATGGCTACACCTTC,CASSQDPRTGFTYGYTF,TRBV11-2,-,TRBJ1-2,few
TGTGCCAGCAGTTTACAGGGGGCGCGGGAGACCCAGTACTTC,CASSLQGARETQYF,TRBV2,TRBD1,TRBJ2-5,many
TGTGCCAGCAGCCAAGACGTCAGGGCAGCTTTCTTT,CASSQDVRAAFF,TRBV3-1,-,TRBJ1-1,few
TGTGCCAGCACCCAAGACAGTAATTCACCCCTCCACTTT,CASTQDSNSPLHF,TRBV12-3/TRBV12-4,-,TRBJ1-6,-
TGTGCCACCAGCCCGCGGGACAGTACGTTAACAGATACGCAGTATTTT,CATSPRDSTLTDTQYF,TRBV15,-,TRBJ2-3,few
TGTGCCAGCAGCTTATCAGGCAGGGTCAATGAAAAACTGTTTTTT,CASSLSGRVNEKLFF,TRBV7-9,-,TRBJ1-4,-
TGTGCCAGCAGTTTAAGGGCAGGGATGAATCAGCCCCAGCATTTT,CASSLRAGMNQPQHF,TRBV12-3/TRBV12-4,-,TRBJ1-5,few
TGTGCCAGCAGGGGGGTTGCCGACACTGAATCTTTCTTT,CASRGVADTESFF,TRBV6-5,-,TRBJ1-1,-
TGTGCCACCAGCGACAAATATATAACAGGGGTCTCCAAAGAGACCCAGTACTTC,CATSDKYITGVSKETQYF,TRBV24-1,TRBD1,TRBJ2-5,few
TGTGCCACCTCGTCGACAGGGACGGAGACCCAGTACTTC,CATSSTGTETQYF,TRBV10-3,TRBD1,TRBJ2-5,-
TGTGCCAGCAGCAACACAGGGACCTACGAGCAGCACTTC,CASSNTGTYEQHF,TRBV11-2,-,TRBJ2-7,-
TGTGCCACCAGTGATTTTGGTCAGGGGCAAGAGACCCAGTACTTC,CATSDFGQGQETQYF,TRBV24-1,-,TRBJ2-5,-
TGTGCCAGCAGCATCGGGGGCTCTGGAAACACCATATATTTT,CASSIGGSGNTIYF,TRBV7-2,-,TRBJ1-3,many
TGCAGTGCTATGGGACAGCTTGCGGGGACGTCGGAGCAGTACTTC,CSAMGQLAGTSEQYF,TRBV20-1,-,TRBJ2-7,-